Listed below are T cell receptor beta chains from one sample, sequenced in a study of sequential checkpoint blockade in melanoma. Here immunoSEQ multiplex PCR was the method, and the copy in TCRdb shows in-frame clones only, minus some. The data hold approximately 13,000 clones, with 60% to 80% observed a single time. The material was CD8+ T cells sorted from blood (inferred from file names), obtained from a patient given nivolumab and ipilimumab in sequence. All receptors derive from a human patient with melanoma. Some clones in this sample may be carry-over from other donors' samples. CDR3s include the opening cysteine and the closing phenylalanine or tryptophan. D genes are given only for firm matches.

d_call: TRBD1; v_call: TRBV7-9; cdr3_aa: CASSSTSTGGSYEQYF
d_call: TRBD1; v_call: TRBV10-3; cdr3_aa: CAISEYRQGVNSGANVLTF
d_call: .; v_call: TRBV7-2; cdr3_aa: CASSNLDTPNTGELFF
d_call: .; v_call: TRBV5-6; cdr3_aa: CASSYGQQNTEAFF
d_call: TRBD1; v_call: TRBV19; cdr3_aa: CASGDSDTSTDTQYF
d_call: .; v_call: TRBV7-9; cdr3_aa: CASSSSYNSPLHF
d_call: .; v_call: TRBV7-9; cdr3_aa: CASSLDTPNQPQHF
d_call: .; v_call: TRBV9; cdr3_aa: CASSVGQGRDTQYF
d_call: TRBD2; v_call: TRBV9; cdr3_aa: CASSDGGGAGETQYF
d_call: TRBD1; v_call: TRBV11-3; cdr3_aa: CASSLLQGAEYEQYF
d_call: TRBD1; v_call: TRBV15; cdr3_aa: CTTSRRQGTVEQYF
d_call: .; v_call: TRBV4-1; cdr3_aa: CASSHGGAEAFF
d_call: .; v_call: TRBV7-8; cdr3_aa: CASSLSPGVGYGYTF
d_call: .; v_call: TRBV28; cdr3_aa: CASSLPDSYYGYTF
d_call: .; v_call: TRBV7-9; cdr3_aa: CASSSLAGPYNEQFF
d_call: TRBD2; v_call: TRBV27; cdr3_aa: CASSYSGGPTSTDTQYF
d_call: TRBD1; v_call: TRBV5-4; cdr3_aa: CASSPGQGEWVQHTEAFF
d_call: TRBD2; v_call: TRBV5-8; cdr3_aa: CASSPGTSLYQETQYF
d_call: TRBD1; v_call: TRBV27; cdr3_aa: CASSDRGVLNEQYF
d_call: .; v_call: TRBV5-1; cdr3_aa: CASSTTRRSAITETQYF
d_call: .; v_call: TRBV11-3; cdr3_aa: CASSLGTGRSYEQYF
d_call: .; v_call: TRBV14; cdr3_aa: CASSLGLLEQYF
d_call: TRBD1; v_call: TRBV7-8; cdr3_aa: CASSLDRGGNQPQHF
d_call: TRBD2; v_call: TRBV7-9; cdr3_aa: CASSFLAGDEQFF
d_call: .; v_call: TRBV7-9; cdr3_aa: CASSPRQAHSYNEQFF
d_call: TRBD1; v_call: TRBV6-1; cdr3_aa: CASSELQGWNTGELFF
d_call: TRBD1; v_call: TRBV27; cdr3_aa: CASSFYQGGDYGYTF
d_call: TRBD2; v_call: TRBV10-3; cdr3_aa: CAIKGLAGGPDTGELFF
d_call: .; v_call: TRBV7-9; cdr3_aa: CASSLSPGRGDEKLFF